The 11 T cell receptor beta chains presented below share a single source sample, sequenced in a study of blood T cell repertoires in COVID-19. Sequenced by immunoSEQ multiplex PCR; TCRdb stores in-frame clones only, minus some. The table lists some 200,000 clones, around 90% of them singletons. Sequenced material: peripheral blood. The receptors here all came from a man over 45 with acute or convalescent COVID-19.

This clone was recorded only once. The chain links TRBV7-2 to TRBJ2-1; TRBD2 matches at 8 bases. J lost 5 bases, V lost 2 bases, and 14 bases had no gene match. The CDR3 loop spans 18 amino acids. CDR1 and CDR2 (germline): SGHTA, FQGNSA. The CDR3 nucleotides read TGTGCCAGCAGCTTAAGGCCCGGAAGCGGGAGCTCTCACAATGAGCAGTTCTTC. Protein product: CASSLRPGSGSSHNEQFF.

This chain connects TRBV9 to TRBJ1-3; 7 bases align to TRBD1. The germline CDR1 and CDR2 sequences are SGDLS and YYNGEE. The junction had 4 bases not matched to a gene; V was cut back by 4 bases and J by 0 bases. CDR3 length equals 15 residues. For the CDR3, the DNA is TGTGCCAGCAGCCCCCGGGACAGCTCTGGAAACACCATATATTTT. This codes for CASSPRDSSGNTIYF.

CDR3 DNA sequence: TGTGCCAGCAGTCAACGGACATTGAACACTGAAGCTTTCTTT. It translates to CASSQRTLNTEAFF. The genes are TRBV2 and TRBJ1-1, with a weak D call TRBD1 (5 bases). The germline CDR1 and CDR2 sequences are SNHLY and FYNNEI. Trimming removed 5 bases at V and 0 bases at J, with 10 bases between. This CDR3 region has 14 residues. Using reference TRBV2 and TRBJ1-1 for the parts outside the CDR3, the full variable domain is EPEVTQTPSHQVTQMGQEVILRCVPISNHLYFYWYRQILGQKVEFLVSFYNNEISEKSEIFDDQFSVERPDGSNFTLKIRSTKLEDSAMYFCASSQRTLNTEAFFGQGTRLTVV.

The rearrangement joins TRBV12-5 to TRBJ2-1; 8 bases map to TRBD1. The V segment lost 6 bases and the J segment 9 bases; nucleotides outside the gene matches: 4. The CDR3 is 12 residues long. Germline values: CDR1 LGHNT, CDR2 FRNRAP. The CDR3 region has the DNA TGTGCTAGTGGCAGACAGGGGAGTGAGCAGTTCTTC. Protein product: CASGRQGSEQFF. Supplemented by reference TRBV12-5 and TRBJ2-1, the full variable domain reads DARVTQTPRHKVTEMGQEVTMRCQPILGHNTVFWYRQTMMQGLELLAYFRNRAPLDDSGMPKDRFSAEMPDATLATLKIQPSEPRDSAVYFCASGRQGSEQFFGPGTRLTVL.

As concerns this clone: This specimen includes other DNA sequences encoding the same CDR3. CDR3 amino acids: CASSLVGGTEAFF. The DNA of the CDR3 is TGTGCCAGCAGTTTAGTCGGCGGCACTGAAGCTTTCTTT. The chain employs TRBV27 and TRBJ1-1; D is unresolved. V gave up 2 bases and J gave up 4 bases, with 8 bases separating them. Germline V gives CDR1 MNHEY, CDR2 SMNVEV (reference sequence). CDR3 length equals 13 residues.

The chain uses TRBV11-3 and TRBJ2-3, with D unclear. CDR3 size: 17 residues. The germline V gene encodes CDR1 SGHNT and CDR2 YENEEA. Trimming took off 0 bases at V and 1 base at J, with 14 bases between the two ends. CDR3 coding DNA: TGTGCCAGCAGCTTAGAAGTAGTGGCGGCCCGCACAGATACGCAGTATTTT. Encoded protein: CASSLEVVAARTDTQYF.

This chain's CDR3 is CAISETEGYTF. The CDR3 bases are TGTGCCATCAGTGAGACGGAGGGCTACACCTTC. This chain connects TRBV10-3 to TRBJ1-2; no clear D. Deletions cut 2 bases from V and 8 bases from J, with 6 bases between. The CDR3 contains 11 residues. The germline CDR1 and CDR2 sequences are ENHRY and SYGVKD.

J is TRBJ1-1 and V is TRBV9; D unresolved. CDR1 is SGDLS, CDR2 YYNGEE, per germline. The CDR3 loop spans 16 amino acids. Deletions cut 1 base from V and 0 bases from J, with 13 bases between. DNA of the CDR3: TGTGCCAGCAGCGTAAACCCGGGCGGGGTGAACACTGAAGCTTTCTTT. It codes for CASSVNPGGVNTEAFF.

CDR3 amino acids: CASSDWTGVYGYTF. The DNA for the CDR3 is TGTGCCAGCAGTGATTGGACAGGGGTCTATGGCTACACCTTC. The chain combines TRBV28 with TRBJ1-2, with TRBD1 matching over 9 bases. V dropped 5 bases and J dropped 4; count of bases not matched to a gene: 5. Germline V CDR1 and CDR2: MDHEN, SYDVKM. The CDR3 totals 14 residues.

This sequence joins TRBV27 and TRBJ2-3, with 10 nucleotides matching TRBD2. Germline loops: CDR1 MNHEY, CDR2 SMNVEV (reference sequence). V shed 3 bases, J shed 3 bases, and the junction held 3 bases outside the gene matches. This CDR3 is built from 15 residues. For the CDR3, the DNA is TGTGCCAGCAGTTTCAGCGGGGGGGCAACAGATACGCAGTATTTT. It encodes CASSFSGGATDTQYF.

The chain links TRBV20-1 to TRBJ2-1; D ambiguous. This CDR3 comprises 14 residues. CDR1 and CDR2 from the germline V gene are DFQATT and SNEGSKA (reference sequence). Trimming pared 3 bases from V and 9 bases from J, leaving 18 bases between. CDR3 amino acids: CSASRGVIFGEQFF. CDR3 nucleotide sequence: TGCAGTGCTAGTCGCGGAGTAATTTTCGGTGAGCAGTTCTTC.